This entry is about one TCR beta chain. Under the authors' procedure: Counts of nucleated cells, estimated from reference gene primer amplification, were obtained. The method was immunoSEQ multiplex PCR; TCRdb's version includes in-frame clones alone and lacks a portion of them. The V and J calls and the clone size are those of that table, but D and trimming were determined from the DNA. Of fewer than 65,000 clones listed, roughly 90% are singletons. The entry originates in a study of blood T cell repertoires in COVID-19. Study-wide context: COVID-19 samples from acute and convalescent phases originated in the United States, Italy and Spain. PBMCs, B-cell-depleted T cells, or T cells were the source of the cDNA or gDNA that made up the material.

CDR1 and CDR2 from the germline V gene are LNHDA and SQIVND (reference sequence). Trimming removed 11 bases from V and 0 bases from J, with 25 bases in between. The CDR3 totals 17 residues. This receptor was identified in a man between 60 and 75 years old with acute or convalescent COVID-19. The chain employs TRBV19 and TRBJ1-2, with D perhaps matching TRBD1 (5 bases). The sequencing input was peripheral blood. This chain's CDR3 is CASRGVPWQLANYGYTF. CDR3 coding DNA: TGTGCCTCACGGGGGGTACCGTGGCAGTTAGCTAACTATGGCTACACCTTC.